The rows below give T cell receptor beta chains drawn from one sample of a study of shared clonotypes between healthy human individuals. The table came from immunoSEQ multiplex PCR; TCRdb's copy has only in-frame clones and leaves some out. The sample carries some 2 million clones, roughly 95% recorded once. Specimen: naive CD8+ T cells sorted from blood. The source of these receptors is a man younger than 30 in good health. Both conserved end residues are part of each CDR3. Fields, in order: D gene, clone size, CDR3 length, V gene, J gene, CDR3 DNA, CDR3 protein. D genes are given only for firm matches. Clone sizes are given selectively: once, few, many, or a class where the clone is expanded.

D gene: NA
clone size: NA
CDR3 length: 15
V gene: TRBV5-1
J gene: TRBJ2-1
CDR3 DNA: TGCGCCAGCAGCTTGTCCTCGGACCTATACAATGAGCAGTTCTTC
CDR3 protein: CASSLSSDLYNEQFF

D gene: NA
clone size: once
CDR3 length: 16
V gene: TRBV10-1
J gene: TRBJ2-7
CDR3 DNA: TGCGCCAGCAGTGAGTCCGCGGCAGGGGCATCCTACGAGCAGTACTTC
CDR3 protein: CASSESAAGASYEQYF

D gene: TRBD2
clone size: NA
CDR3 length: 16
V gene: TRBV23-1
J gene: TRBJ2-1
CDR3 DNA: TGCGCCAGCAGTCACGGGACTAGCGGGTTCTACAATGAGCAGTTCTTC
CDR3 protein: CASSHGTSGFYNEQFF

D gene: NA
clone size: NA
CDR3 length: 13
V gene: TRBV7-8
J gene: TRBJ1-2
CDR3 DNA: TGTGCCAGCAGCTTCGGGACGGCCTATGGCTACACCTTC
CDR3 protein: CASSFGTAYGYTF

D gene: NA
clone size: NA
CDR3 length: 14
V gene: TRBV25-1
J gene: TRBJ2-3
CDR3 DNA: TGTGCCAGCAGTGAATATATAGGGGCAGATACGCAGTATTTT
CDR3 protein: CASSEYIGADTQYF

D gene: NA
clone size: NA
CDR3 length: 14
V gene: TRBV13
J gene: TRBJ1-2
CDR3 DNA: TGTGCCAGCAGCTCGGGACGGAGTAACTATGGCTACACCTTC
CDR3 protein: CASSSGRSNYGYTF

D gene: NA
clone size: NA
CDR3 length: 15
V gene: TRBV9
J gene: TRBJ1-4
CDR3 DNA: TGTGCCAGCAGCGTACTAGGGGGGGCTAGAGAAAAACTGTTTTTT
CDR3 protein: CASSVLGGAREKLFF

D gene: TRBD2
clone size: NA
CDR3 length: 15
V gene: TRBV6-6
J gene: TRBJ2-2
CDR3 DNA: TGTGCCATAACCCCCCGGGAGGGCCGTAACGGGGAGCTGTTTTTT
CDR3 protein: CAITPREGRNGELFF

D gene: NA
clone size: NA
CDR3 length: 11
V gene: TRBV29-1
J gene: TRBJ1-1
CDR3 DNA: TGCAGCGTTGAATCCCCATCTGAAGCTTTCTTT
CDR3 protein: CSVESPSEAFF

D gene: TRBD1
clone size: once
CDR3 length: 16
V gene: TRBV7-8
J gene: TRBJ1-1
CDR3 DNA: TGTGCCAGCAGCTTCTTGGGACAGGGTAAGAACACTGAAGCTTTCTTT
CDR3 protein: CASSFLGQGKNTEAFF

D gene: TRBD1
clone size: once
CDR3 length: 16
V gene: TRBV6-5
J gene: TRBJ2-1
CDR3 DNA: TGTGCCAGCAGTTACGATGGACAGGGGGGAAACAATGAGCAGTTCTTC
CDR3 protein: CASSYDGQGGNNEQFF